These 5 T cell receptor beta chains were all obtained from the same sample, sequenced in a study of Ad26.COV2.S vaccination and SARS-CoV-2 variants. This table comes from immunoSEQ multiplex PCR, and its TCRdb copy is limited to in-frame clones, with some not included. The sample has about 350,000 clones, approximately 90% seen once. Treatment given: around 19 received Ad26.COV2.S at low or high dose, single or two shots; a few received placebo; per-sample allocation not given. On day 63 after the first injection, vaccine and placebo recipients gave samples. The specimen was peripheral blood, collected in a trial of Ad26.COV2.S vaccine versus placebo. The receptors come from a person aged 18 to 59 who received the Ad26.COV2.S COVID-19 vaccine or a placebo.

The genes are TRBV28 and TRBJ2-1; 11 nucleotides agree with TRBD2. Trimming removed 5 bases from V and 3 bases from J; junction bases left unmatched: 3. The CDR3 is made up of 15 amino acids. Germline V gene data show CDR1 as MDHEN and CDR2 as SYDVKM. CDR3 amino acids: CASSRTSGSYNEQFF. As DNA, the CDR3 is TGTGCCAGCAGTAGAACTAGCGGGAGCTACAATGAGCAGTTCTTC.

The rearrangement uses TRBV5-6 and TRBJ2-2; 10 bases fit TRBD2. This CDR3 comprises 17 residues. V shed 0 bases and J 7 bases; nucleotides not matched to a gene: 9. CDR1 and CDR2 (germline): SGHDT, YYEEEE. CDR3 in DNA: TGTGCCAGCAGCTTGGTTGCTAGCGGGAGACGGGGCGGGGAGCTGTTTTTT. The encoded protein is CASSLVASGRRGGELFF.

V usage is TRBV6-5 and J usage is TRBJ2-7; D tentatively reads TRBD1 or TRBD2 (5 bases each). CDR1 is MNHEY, CDR2 SVGAGI, per germline. Trimming pared 9 bases from V and 0 bases from J, leaving 18 bases between. This CDR3 is 15 amino acids long. The CDR3 is CASVTGRGLSYEQYF. The CDR3 DNA reads as TGTGCCAGTGTCACGGGGCGAGGACTCTCCTACGAGCAGTACTTC.

This chain joins TRBV9 and TRBJ2-5; D possibly uses TRBD1 or TRBD2 (5 bases each). The germline V gene has CDR1 SGDLS and CDR2 YYNGEE. The CDR3 sequence is 14 residues long. V lost 4 bases and J lost 3, with 13 bases in between. CDR3 DNA: TGTGCCAGCAGCACGGGGCCAGGGAAAGAGACCCAGTACTTC. Translating gives CASSTGPGKETQYF.

The chain joins TRBV28 to TRBJ1-2; unclear D gene. V lost 3 bases and J 4 bases, leaving 15 bases between the germline ends. Germline CDR1 and CDR2: MDHEN and SYDVKM. The CDR3 runs 15 residues. The CDR3 is CASSFGVGTIYGYTF. CDR3 sequence (DNA): TGTGCCAGCAGTTTTGGGGTGGGAACTATCTATGGCTACACCTTC.